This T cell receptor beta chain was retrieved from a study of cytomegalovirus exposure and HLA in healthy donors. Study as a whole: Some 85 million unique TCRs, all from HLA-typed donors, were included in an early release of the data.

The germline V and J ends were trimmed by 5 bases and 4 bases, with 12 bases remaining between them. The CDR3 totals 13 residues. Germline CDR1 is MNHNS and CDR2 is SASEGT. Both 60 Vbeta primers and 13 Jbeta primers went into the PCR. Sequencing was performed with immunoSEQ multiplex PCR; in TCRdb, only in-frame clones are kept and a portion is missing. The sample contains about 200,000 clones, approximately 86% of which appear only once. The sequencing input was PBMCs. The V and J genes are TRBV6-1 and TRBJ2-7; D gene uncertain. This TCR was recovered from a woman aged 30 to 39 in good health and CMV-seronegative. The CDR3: CASSWSSLYEQYF. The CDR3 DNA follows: TGTGCCAGCAGTTGGAGCTCGTTATACGAGCAGTACTTC.